One sample yielded the 11 T cell receptor beta chains listed below, sequenced in a study of blood T cells in healthy people across ages. The second PCR ran roughly 6 to 11 cycles with a sample-barcoded 5' primer and J-beta primers. TCRdb processed the 5' RACE reads anew with MiXCR; each CDR3 protein has one entry. Of approximately 690,000 distinct CDR3 sequences detected, approximately 50% appear once; the ten largest clones hold over 35%. The sequencing input was blood. Every receptor here comes from a man aged 60 to 75 in good health.

This clonotype has only one observation. The gene calls are TRBV4-2 and TRBJ2-3; TRBD2 matches at 9 bases. Germline-derived CDR1 and CDR2 are LGHNA and YNFKEQ. The J segment lost 5 bases and the V segment lost 0 bases, leaving 6 bases of the junction unmatched. The CDR3 totals 16 residues. The CDR3 region has the DNA TGTGCCAGCAGCCAAGATTTGAGCGGGGGGAAAGATACGCAGTATTTT. It is translated as CASSQDLSGGKDTQYF.

The chain is built from TRBV12-3 or TRBV12-4 and TRBJ1-2, with D possibly TRBD1 on 5 matching bases. Deletions cut 6 bases from V and 4 bases from J, with 15 bases between. The CDR3 sequence is 14 residues long. CDR3 sequence: CASSLLGAPYGYTF. The CDR3 DNA sequence: TGTGCCAGCAGCCTCCTAGGGGCCCCCTATGGCTACACCTTC.

The chain joins TRBV15 to TRBJ2-3, with 12 bases that match TRBD2. The V gene end was trimmed by 4 bases and the J gene end by 2 bases; junction bases not matched to a gene: 19. Germline V CDR1 and CDR2: LNHNV, YYDKDF (reference sequence). The CDR3 totals 21 residues. The CDR3 sequence is CATSTPPRASGGVPLTDTQYF. CDR3 coding DNA: TGTGCCACCAGCACCCCCCCTAGGGCTAGCGGGGGGGTACCTCTCACAGATACGCAGTATTTT.

V gene TRBV6-2 or TRBV6-3 combines with J gene TRBJ2-5, with a possible D match to TRBD1 (5 bases). V lost 7 bases and J 11 bases, leaving 20 bases between the germline ends. This CDR3 is 13 amino acids long. Germline loops: CDR1 MNHEY, CDR2 SVGEGT. CDR3 bases: TGTGCCAGCAATGATATTCAGGGCGATGAGCAGTACTTC. Its translation: CASNDIQGDEQYF.

This clonotype has a count of ten or more. This rearrangement joins TRBV20-1 to TRBJ1-4; maybe TRBD1 (5 bases). This CDR3 comprises 14 residues. The V gene lost 4 bases and the J gene lost 3 bases, with 12 bases spanning the gap. The V gene's germline CDR1 is DFQATT and CDR2 SNEGSKA (reference sequence). The CDR3 region has the DNA TGCAGTGCTAAAATACAGGACTCTAATGAAAAACTGTTTTTT. Encoded protein: CSAKIQDSNEKLFF.

The rearrangement links TRBV5-1 to TRBJ2-1; either TRBD1 or TRBD2 may supply D (5 bases each). CDR1 is SGHRS and CDR2 is YFSETQ in the germline V gene. The CDR3 runs 14 residues. V lost 4 bases and J lost 4, with 12 bases in between. The CDR3 DNA reads as TGCGCCAGCAGCCTCCGGGACGGTTACAATGAGCAGTTCTTC. Its protein product is CASSLRDGYNEQFF.

The chain employs TRBV28 and TRBJ2-7; 7 nucleotides agree with TRBD1. J lost 2 bases, V lost 8 bases, and 6 bases had no gene match. Germline CDR1 is MDHEN and CDR2 is SYDVKM. The CDR3 has 13 amino acids. CDR3 nucleotides: TGTGCCAGCTCGACAGGGTCAACCTACGAGCAGTACTTC. It is translated as CASSTGSTYEQYF.

The chain has TRBV27 and TRBJ2-1, with TRBD2 identical over 13 bases. This CDR3 has 17 residues. Germline V gives CDR1 MNHEY, CDR2 SMNVEV (reference sequence). V was pared by 6 bases and J by 10 bases, with 15 bases of the junction left unmatched. The CDR3 DNA reads as TGTGCCAGCAGGGGAACTAGCGGGGGGGATTCGATCAGGGAGCAGTTCTTC. Protein product: CASRGTSGGDSIREQFF.

This clonotype was counted between two and nine times. The chain carries TRBV10-3 and TRBJ1-2; the match to TRBD1 covers 10 bases. CDR3 size: 13 residues. Germline CDR1 is ENHRY and CDR2 is SYGVKD. V shed 5 bases and J 8 bases; nucleotides not matched to a gene: 5. The CDR3 region has the DNA TGTGCCATCAGTCCCGGGACAGGGGACGGCTACACCTTC. This codes for CAISPGTGDGYTF.

The chain is built from TRBV24-1 and TRBJ2-5; 7 bases are shared with TRBD1. The CDR3 is 13 amino acids. Trimming removed 3 bases from V and 11 bases from J; junction bases left unmatched: 8. Germline CDR1 and CDR2: KGHDR and SFDVKD. This CDR3 reads CATSDEGADKQYF. Here the CDR3 DNA reads TGTGCCACCAGTGATGAGGGGGCCGACAAGCAGTACTTC.

The V and J genes are TRBV12-3 or TRBV12-4 and TRBJ2-3; D gene unclear. The CDR3 has 14 amino acids. V was pared by 3 bases and J by 1 base, with 8 bases between. The CDR3 here is CASSFVLGTDTQYF. The CDR3 DNA reads TGTGCCAGCAGTTTTGTTCTCGGCACAGATACGCAGTATTTT.